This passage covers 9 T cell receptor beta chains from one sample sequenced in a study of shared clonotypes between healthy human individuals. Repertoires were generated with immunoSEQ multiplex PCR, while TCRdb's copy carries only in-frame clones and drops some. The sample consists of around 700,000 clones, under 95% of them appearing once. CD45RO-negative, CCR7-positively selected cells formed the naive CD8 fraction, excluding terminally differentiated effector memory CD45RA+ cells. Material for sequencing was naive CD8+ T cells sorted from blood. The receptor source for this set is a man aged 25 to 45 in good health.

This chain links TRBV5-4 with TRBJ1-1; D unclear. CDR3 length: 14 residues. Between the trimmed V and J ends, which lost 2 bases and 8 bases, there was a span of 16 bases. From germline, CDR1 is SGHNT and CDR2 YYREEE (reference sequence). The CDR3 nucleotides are TGTGCCAGCAGCTTTACAGAAAAACGTGACGAAGCTTTCTTT. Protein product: CASSFTEKRDEAFF.

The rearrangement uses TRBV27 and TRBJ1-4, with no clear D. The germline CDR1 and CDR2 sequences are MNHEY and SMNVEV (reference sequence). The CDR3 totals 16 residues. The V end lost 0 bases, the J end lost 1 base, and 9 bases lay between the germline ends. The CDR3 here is CASSLSGVGTNEKLFF. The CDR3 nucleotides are TGTGCCAGCAGTTTATCCGGGGTGGGAACTAATGAAAAACTGTTTTTT. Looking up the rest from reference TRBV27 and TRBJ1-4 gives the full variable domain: EAQVTQNPRYLITVTGKKLTVTCSQNMNHEYMSWYRQDPGLGLRQIYYSMNVEVTDKGDVPEGYKVSRKEKRNFPLILESPSPNQTSLYFCASSLSGVGTNEKLFFGSGTQLSVL.

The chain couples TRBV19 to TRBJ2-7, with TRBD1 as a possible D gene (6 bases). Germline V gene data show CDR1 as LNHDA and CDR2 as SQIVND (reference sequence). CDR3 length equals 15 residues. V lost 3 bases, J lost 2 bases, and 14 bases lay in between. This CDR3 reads CASSMWGPSPYEQYF. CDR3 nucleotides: TGTGCCAGTAGTATGTGGGGGCCTTCCCCCTACGAGCAGTACTTC.

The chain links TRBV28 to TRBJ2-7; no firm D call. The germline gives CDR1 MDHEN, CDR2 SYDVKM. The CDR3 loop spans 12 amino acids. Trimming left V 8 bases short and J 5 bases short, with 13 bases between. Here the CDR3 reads CASGHGFNEQYF. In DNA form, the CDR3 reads TGTGCCAGCGGCCACGGTTTCAACGAGCAGTACTTC.

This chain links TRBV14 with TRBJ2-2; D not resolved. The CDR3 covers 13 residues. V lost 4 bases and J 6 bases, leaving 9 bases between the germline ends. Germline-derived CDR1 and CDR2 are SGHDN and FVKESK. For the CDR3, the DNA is TGTGCCAGCAGCCCCATTTTCGCCGGGGAGCTGTTTTTT. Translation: CASSPIFAGELFF.

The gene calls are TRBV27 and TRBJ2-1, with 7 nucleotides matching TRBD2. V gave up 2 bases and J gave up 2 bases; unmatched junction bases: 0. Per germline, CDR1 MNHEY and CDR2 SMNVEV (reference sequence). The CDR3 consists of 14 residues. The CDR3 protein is CASSLLAAYNEQFF. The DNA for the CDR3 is TGTGCCAGCAGTTTACTAGCGGCCTACAATGAGCAGTTCTTC.

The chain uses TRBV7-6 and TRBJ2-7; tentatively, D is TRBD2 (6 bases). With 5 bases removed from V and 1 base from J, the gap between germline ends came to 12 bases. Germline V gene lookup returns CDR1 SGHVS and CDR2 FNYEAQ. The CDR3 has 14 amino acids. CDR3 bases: TGTGCCAGCAGCGCGCGACTAGATTCCTACGAGCAGTACTTC. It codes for CASSARLDSYEQYF.

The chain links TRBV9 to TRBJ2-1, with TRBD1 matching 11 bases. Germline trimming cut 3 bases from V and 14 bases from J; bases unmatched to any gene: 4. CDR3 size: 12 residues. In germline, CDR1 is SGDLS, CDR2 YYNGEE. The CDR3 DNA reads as TGTGCCAGCAGCGAAGGACAGGGGGCAAAGTTCTTC. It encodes CASSEGQGAKFF.

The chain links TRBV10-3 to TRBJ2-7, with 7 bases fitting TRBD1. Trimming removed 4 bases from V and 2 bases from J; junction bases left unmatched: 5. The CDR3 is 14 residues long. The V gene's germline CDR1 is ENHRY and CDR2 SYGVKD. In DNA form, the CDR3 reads TGTGCCATCAGTGGGACAGGAACCACCTACGAGCAGTACTTC. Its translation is CAISGTGTTYEQYF.